The entry below describes one T cell receptor (beta chain). This CDR3 comprises 15 residues. The germline V gene encodes CDR1 DFQATT and CDR2 SNEGSKA (reference sequence). V trimming: 3 bases; J trimming: 10 bases; junction bases outside the gene matches: 11. The data belong to a study of response to subunit inactivated influenza vaccine. Using its own MiXCR run on the RT-PCR reads, TCRdb lists one record per CDR3 protein. The profile covers hundreds of thousands of distinct CDR3 sequences, with roughly 10% appearing a single time and roughly 9.6% taken by the ten largest. The same data also went into a second study, on T cells expressing NK-cell markers. That work states: The TCR beta cDNA came from 5'RACE template switching with UMIs. Seven donors tested HCMV-seropositive and one tested seronegative among the eight sequenced. The share of CD8+ T cells held by dominant NKG2C+ clonotypes was about 1.0-8% in several donors. HCMV specificity was not established for the expanded NKG2C+ T cell clones.

The TCR originated in a man in his forties or fifties who received an inactivated influenza vaccine. The starting material was PBMCs from blood, obtained on the day of vaccination. The rearrangement uses TRBV20-1 and TRBJ1-6; 8 bases are a match to TRBD1. CDR3 nucleotide sequence: TGCAGTGCTAGTCCCGGGACAGGTTTAGGATCACCCCTCCACTTT. As protein: CSASPGTGLGSPLHF.